These 13 T cell receptor beta chains originate from one sample sequenced in a study of blood T cell repertoires in COVID-19. Profiled with immunoSEQ multiplex PCR; TCRdb holds only in-frame clones, not every one. The sample holds fewer than 55,000 clones; around nine tenths are singletons and the top ten take roughly 10%. The sequenced material came from peripheral blood. The receptors were sampled from a man older than 75 with active or convalescent COVID-19.

The chain carries TRBV7-3 and TRBJ1-1; 7 bases fit TRBD1. V was pared by 5 bases and J by 1 base, with 7 bases of the junction left unmatched. The length of the CDR3 is 15 residues. The germline V gene encodes CDR1 SGHTA and CDR2 FQGTGA. The DNA of the CDR3 is TGTGCCAGCAGCCTACAGGGGCAGGGGAACACTGAAGCTTTCTTT. Translation gives CASSLQGQGNTEAFF.

For the CDR3, the DNA is TGTGCCAGCAGTCCAGTACAGGGACGAGGGACCCAGTACTTC. Amino acids: CASSPVQGRGTQYF. The gene calls are TRBV6-5 and TRBJ2-5; D may be TRBD1 (6 bases). The CDR3 is made up of 14 amino acids. Germline V gives CDR1 MNHEY, CDR2 SVGAGI. Deletions cut 5 bases from V and 7 bases from J, with 17 bases between.

V is TRBV6-4 and J is TRBJ2-2; tentative D call: TRBD1 (6 bases). The V gene's germline CDR1 is MRHNA and CDR2 SNTAGT. V lost 4 bases and J 4 bases, leaving 10 bases between the germline ends. The length of the CDR3 is 14 residues. The DNA for the CDR3 is TGTGCCAGCAGTGGCCCAGGGGTCACCGGGGAGCTGTTTTTT. This codes for CASSGPGVTGELFF.

The chain employs TRBV18 and TRBJ2-5, with D perhaps matching TRBD2 (6 bases). The V gene's germline CDR1 is KGHSH and CDR2 LQKENI. Trimming stripped 6 bases from V and 2 bases from J, with 10 bases between. The CDR3 covers 13 residues. CDR3 nucleotides: TGTGCCAGCTCCCAAGGACTACAAGAGACCCAGTACTTC. Translating gives CASSQGLQETQYF.

The chain joins TRBV5-1 to TRBJ2-7; TRBD2 aligns across 8 bases. The CDR3 extends over 15 amino acids. Germline values: CDR1 SGHRS, CDR2 YFSETQ. V lost 2 bases to trimming and J lost 2 bases; unmatched junction nucleotides: 6. CDR3 sequence: CASSFQVAGPYEQYF. The CDR3 DNA reads as TGCGCCAGCAGCTTTCAGGTAGCGGGACCCTACGAGCAGTACTTC.

The chain has TRBV3-1 (or the pseudogene TRBV3-2) and TRBJ2-7; a possible D gene is TRBD2 (6 bases). From germline, CDR1 is LGHDT and CDR2 YNNKEL (reference sequence). The CDR3 is 13 residues long. Trimming took off 4 bases at V and 6 bases at J, with 13 bases between the two ends. The CDR3: CASSRMIGGEQYF. The CDR3, as DNA: TGTGCCAGCAGCCGCATGATCGGGGGCGAGCAGTACTTC.

The chain uses TRBV10-3 and TRBJ1-6; 10 nucleotides agree with TRBD1. CDR1 is ENHRY, CDR2 SYGVKD, per germline. The ends lost 0 bases at V and 9 bases at J; junction bases unmatched: 2. CDR3 size: 15 residues. The CDR3 region is CAISESGTGASPLHF. CDR3 bases: TGTGCCATCAGTGAGTCCGGGACAGGGGCTTCACCCCTCCACTTT.

This chain connects TRBV3-1 (or the pseudogene TRBV3-2) to TRBJ1-4, with D possibly matching TRBD1 (5 bases). V was cut by 6 bases and J by 6 bases, with 11 bases left in between. From germline, CDR1 is LGHDT and CDR2 YNNKEL (reference sequence). This CDR3 is 13 amino acids long. In DNA, the CDR3 is TGTGCCAGCAGTCGGGGGACCTATGAAAAACTGTTTTTT. Protein: CASSRGTYEKLFF.

The chain employs TRBV6-5 and TRBJ2-5, with 7 bases fitting TRBD1. Germline lookup yields CDR1 MNHEY and CDR2 SVGAGI. The CDR3 length is 15 residues. V was pared by 2 bases and J by 5 bases, with 8 bases of the junction left unmatched. For the CDR3, the DNA is TGTGCCAGCAGTTACGAAGGGGGCAAGTATGAGACCCAGTACTTC. Residues: CASSYEGGKYETQYF.

The rearrangement uses TRBV5-4 and TRBJ2-5; 10 positions agree with TRBD2. V gave up 3 bases and J gave up 0 bases; unmatched junction bases: 8. Germline CDR1 SGHNT, CDR2 YYREEE (reference sequence). The CDR3 consists of 17 residues. The CDR3 bases are TGTGCCAGCAGCTATAGTAGCGGGGGGACCAACCAAGAGACCCAGTACTTC. The encoded protein is CASSYSSGGTNQETQYF. Using reference TRBV5-4 and TRBJ2-5 for the parts outside the CDR3, the full variable domain is ETGVTQSPTHLIKTRGQQVTLRCSSQSGHNTVSWYQQALGQGPQFIFQYYREEENGRGNFPPRFSGLQFPNYSSELNVNALELDDSALYLCASSYSSGGTNQETQYFGPGTRLLVL.

The chain recombines TRBV5-1 with TRBJ2-3; possibly TRBD2 for D (6 bases). The CDR3 has 14 residues. V lost 4 bases and J 4 bases, leaving 13 bases between the germline ends. Per germline, CDR1 SGHRS and CDR2 YFSETQ. Written as DNA, the CDR3 is TGCGCCAGCAGCGCCGGGACTCCCGCAGATACGCAGTATTTT. This encodes CASSAGTPADTQYF.

V gene TRBV19 combines with J gene TRBJ1-2; no firm D call. Trimming cost V 3 bases and J 7 bases, with 24 bases left between them. Germline V gene data show CDR1 as LNHDA and CDR2 as SQIVND (reference sequence). CDR3 length equals 17 residues. As DNA, the CDR3 is TGTGCCAGTAGTATCGGACTGTACAGTTCGAACTTCGGTGGCTACACCTTC. Translated, it gives CASSIGLYSSNFGGYTF.

The rearrangement joins TRBV11-2 to TRBJ2-7; TRBD1 is a possible D gene (6 bases). V lost 5 bases, J lost 0 bases, and 17 bases lay in between. Germline CDR1 and CDR2: SGHAT and FQNNGV. CDR3 length equals 16 residues. This chain's CDR3 is CASSTLSQGHSYEQYF. For the CDR3, the DNA is TGTGCCAGCAGCACACTCTCTCAGGGGCACTCCTACGAGCAGTACTTC.